These T cell receptor beta chains were read from a single sample in a study of blood T cell repertoires in COVID-19. Profiled with immunoSEQ multiplex PCR; TCRdb holds only in-frame clones, not every one. The repertoire holds about 150,000 clones, with around 83% as singletons. Sequences were obtained from peripheral blood. The origin of the receptors is a woman aged 60-75 years with COVID-19, enrolled during active disease. Each CDR3 is given with its conserved first and last residue. The D gene is left open where the match is weak. For some rows the clone size is stated as once, few or many, or as a class when expanded; others skip it.

j_gene: TRBJ2-7; d_gene: TRBD1; v_gene: TRBV6-5; abundance: few; CDR3nt: TGTGCCAGCAGTTACCGGGACAGGGGGACCTACGAGCAGTACTTC; CDR3aa: CASSYRDRGTYEQYF
j_gene: TRBJ1-4; d_gene: TRBD1; v_gene: TRBV6-5; abundance: .; CDR3nt: TGTGCCAGCAGGGGACAGGGTAATGAAAAACTGTTTTTT; CDR3aa: CASRGQGNEKLFF
j_gene: TRBJ2-1; d_gene: .; v_gene: TRBV5-1; abundance: .; CDR3nt: TGCGCCAGCGGGGGCCAGGGGACCTACAATGAGCAGTTCTTC; CDR3aa: CASGGQGTYNEQFF
j_gene: TRBJ1-1; d_gene: TRBD1; v_gene: TRBV2; abundance: .; CDR3nt: TGTGCCAGCAAGCGACAGGGCGGTAGTCCGAACACTGAAGCTTTCTTT; CDR3aa: CASKRQGGSPNTEAFF
j_gene: TRBJ1-1; d_gene: .; v_gene: TRBV9; abundance: .; CDR3nt: TGTGCCAGCAGCGTATCAGGGAAGGGAACTGAAGCTTTCTTT; CDR3aa: CASSVSGKGTEAFF
j_gene: TRBJ1-5; d_gene: TRBD1; v_gene: TRBV2; abundance: .; CDR3nt: TGTGCCAGCGTCAGGGACAGGGGGCGTCTCAATCAGCCCCAGCATTTT; CDR3aa: CASVRDRGRLNQPQHF
j_gene: TRBJ1-2; d_gene: .; v_gene: TRBV7-8; abundance: .; CDR3nt: TGTGCCAGCAGCCCGGGATGGAACTATGGCTACACCTTC; CDR3aa: CASSPGWNYGYTF
j_gene: TRBJ1-2; d_gene: TRBD1; v_gene: TRBV6-5; abundance: .; CDR3nt: TGTGCCAGCAGAAACAGGGGGCCTCCTGAGGTTGGCTACACCTTC; CDR3aa: CASRNRGPPEVGYTF
j_gene: TRBJ2-5; d_gene: TRBD2; v_gene: TRBV29-1; abundance: many; CDR3nt: TGCAGCGTTGGAGAGCGGAGACTAGCGGGAGGCCAAGAGACCCAGTACTTC; CDR3aa: CSVGERRLAGGQETQYF
j_gene: TRBJ2-1; d_gene: TRBD2; v_gene: TRBV3-1/TRBV3-2; abundance: .; CDR3nt: TGTGCCAGCCAAACTAGCGGTTCTCATGAGCAGTTCTTC; CDR3aa: CASQTSGSHEQFF
j_gene: TRBJ1-6; d_gene: .; v_gene: TRBV5-1; abundance: .; CDR3nt: TGCGCCAGCAGCCCGGACGGGAATAATTCACCCCTCCACTTT; CDR3aa: CASSPDGNNSPLHF
j_gene: TRBJ2-7; d_gene: TRBD2; v_gene: TRBV6-6; abundance: .; CDR3nt: TGTGCCAGCAGTAACGGGGGGGTTAAGCAGTACTTC; CDR3aa: CASSNGGVKQYF
j_gene: TRBJ2-1; d_gene: TRBD2; v_gene: TRBV5-1; abundance: .; CDR3nt: TGCGCCAGCATTCCCGTGGCGGGGGTTTCCTACAATGAGCAGTTCTTC; CDR3aa: CASIPVAGVSYNEQFF
j_gene: TRBJ2-3; d_gene: TRBD2; v_gene: TRBV9; abundance: .; CDR3nt: TGTGCCAGCAGCGTATCTAGCGGGAGCCCAGATACGCAGTATTTT; CDR3aa: CASSVSSGSPDTQYF
j_gene: TRBJ1-4; d_gene: TRBD1; v_gene: TRBV25-1; abundance: many; CDR3nt: TGTGCCACTCCAGGGGGCCTTGAAAAACTGTTTTTT; CDR3aa: CATPGGLEKLFF
j_gene: TRBJ2-1; d_gene: TRBD1; v_gene: TRBV13; abundance: .; CDR3nt: TGTGCCAGCAGCTTATACAGGGGCGTGAATGAGCAGTTCTTC; CDR3aa: CASSLYRGVNEQFF
j_gene: TRBJ1-5; d_gene: .; v_gene: TRBV6-5; abundance: .; CDR3nt: TGTGCCAGCAACCGGGACACCGCCCAGCCCCAGCATTTT; CDR3aa: CASNRDTAQPQHF
j_gene: TRBJ2-5; d_gene: TRBD1; v_gene: TRBV2; abundance: .; CDR3nt: TGTGCCAGCAGTAGGGACAGACAAGAGACCCAGTACTTC; CDR3aa: CASSRDRQETQYF
j_gene: TRBJ2-1; d_gene: TRBD2; v_gene: TRBV7-3; abundance: .; CDR3nt: TGTGCCAGCAGCTCCCAGGTGGGGCTAGCGGGGGGCACTGAGCAGTTCTTC; CDR3aa: CASSSQVGLAGGTEQFF
j_gene: TRBJ1-2; d_gene: TRBD1; v_gene: TRBV6-1; abundance: .; CDR3nt: TGTGCCAGCAGTGATGCGGGACAGACCAACTATGGCTACACCTTC; CDR3aa: CASSDAGQTNYGYTF
j_gene: TRBJ1-1; d_gene: .; v_gene: TRBV6-5; abundance: .; CDR3nt: TGTGCCAGCAGTTGGGGGCAGGGCGCCACTGAAGCTTTCTTT; CDR3aa: CASSWGQGATEAFF
j_gene: TRBJ2-3; d_gene: .; v_gene: TRBV2; abundance: .; CDR3nt: TGTGCCAGCGTTTTAGGACTGAGTAGCACAGATACGCAGTATTTT; CDR3aa: CASVLGLSSTDTQYF
j_gene: TRBJ1-1; d_gene: TRBD1; v_gene: TRBV18; abundance: .; CDR3nt: TGTGCCAGCTCACTCGGGACAGGGGGGAACACTGAAGCTTTCTTT; CDR3aa: CASSLGTGGNTEAFF
j_gene: TRBJ2-7; d_gene: TRBD2; v_gene: TRBV5-1; abundance: .; CDR3nt: TGCGCCAGCAGCATCGGGAGCGGGAGGGCCTACGAGCAGTACTTC; CDR3aa: CASSIGSGRAYEQYF
j_gene: TRBJ1-2; d_gene: .; v_gene: TRBV2; abundance: .; CDR3nt: TGTGCCAGCAGTGAAACGCAACAGGGCCCTGGCTACACCTTC; CDR3aa: CASSETQQGPGYTF
j_gene: TRBJ2-5; d_gene: TRBD2; v_gene: TRBV27; abundance: .; CDR3nt: TGTGCCAGCAGTTCTTGGACTAGCGGGATATTACAAGAGACCCAGTACTTC; CDR3aa: CASSSWTSGILQETQYF
j_gene: TRBJ1-1; d_gene: .; v_gene: TRBV6-4; abundance: .; CDR3nt: TGTGCCAGCAGACCTTCGGTTGTGAACACTGAAGCTTTCTTT; CDR3aa: CASRPSVVNTEAFF
j_gene: TRBJ1-2; d_gene: TRBD1; v_gene: TRBV4-2; abundance: .; CDR3nt: TGTGCCAGCAGCCAAGCCCCGGACAGGGGTAGGGGCGGCTACACCTTC; CDR3aa: CASSQAPDRGRGGYTF
j_gene: TRBJ2-7; d_gene: TRBD2; v_gene: TRBV4-1; abundance: .; CDR3nt: TGCGCCAGCAGCCAAGATTATGGGGTCGGACTAGCGGCCTCCTACGAGCAGTACTTC; CDR3aa: CASSQDYGVGLAASYEQYF
j_gene: TRBJ1-1; d_gene: .; v_gene: TRBV2; abundance: .; CDR3nt: TGTGCCAGCAATTTGAAAGCGAACACTGAAGCTTTCTTT; CDR3aa: CASNLKANTEAFF
j_gene: TRBJ1-6; d_gene: TRBD1; v_gene: TRBV27; abundance: .; CDR3nt: TGTGCCAGCAGTTTGGGACAGGCTAATTCACCCCTCCACTTT; CDR3aa: CASSLGQANSPLHF
j_gene: TRBJ2-2; d_gene: .; v_gene: TRBV9; abundance: .; CDR3nt: TGTGCCAGCAGCGTGAGAGAAAAACAGACGAACACCGGGGAGCTGTTTTTT; CDR3aa: CASSVREKQTNTGELFF
j_gene: TRBJ1-3; d_gene: .; v_gene: TRBV4-2; abundance: once; CDR3nt: TGTGCCAGCAGCCTCGGGACACTCTCTGGAAACACCATATATTTT; CDR3aa: CASSLGTLSGNTIYF
j_gene: TRBJ1-1; d_gene: TRBD1; v_gene: TRBV5-1; abundance: few; CDR3nt: TGCGCCAGCAGCGTATCATCAGGGGGCACTGAAGCTTTCTTT; CDR3aa: CASSVSSGGTEAFF
j_gene: TRBJ1-2; d_gene: .; v_gene: TRBV7-9; abundance: .; CDR3nt: TGTGCCAGCAGCTACCGAGACAATGGCTACACCTTC; CDR3aa: CASSYRDNGYTF
j_gene: TRBJ2-7; d_gene: .; v_gene: TRBV7-9; abundance: .; CDR3nt: TGTGCCAGCAGCGGAGGAGGGTACGAGCAGTACTTC; CDR3aa: CASSGGGYEQYF
j_gene: TRBJ2-1; d_gene: TRBD2; v_gene: TRBV14; abundance: .; CDR3nt: TGTGCCAGCAGCCCCCCCCAGCGGGGACACAATGAGCAGTTCTTC; CDR3aa: CASSPPQRGHNEQFF
j_gene: TRBJ1-1; d_gene: TRBD1; v_gene: TRBV19; abundance: few; CDR3nt: TGTGCCAGTAGCCGGGACAGGAACACTGAAGCTTTCTTT; CDR3aa: CASSRDRNTEAFF
j_gene: TRBJ2-1; d_gene: TRBD2; v_gene: TRBV7-3; abundance: .; CDR3nt: TGTGCCAGCAGCTTAGCGGGCGGGAGGGCCTTCAATGAGCAGTTCTTC; CDR3aa: CASSLAGGRAFNEQFF
j_gene: TRBJ1-2; d_gene: TRBD1; v_gene: TRBV6-5; abundance: .; CDR3nt: TGTGCCAGCGGGCAGGGGGGCTATGGCTACACCTTC; CDR3aa: CASGQGGYGYTF